This T cell receptor (beta chain) is drawn from a study of prognosis after radiotherapy for stage I lung cancer. There are 15 residues in the CDR3. Germline-derived CDR1 and CDR2 are MNHEY and SVGEGT. It was by two-round multiplex PCR that TCR beta CDR3 was amplified from genomic DNA. First-round PCR, the initial amplification, used primers specific to each TRBV and TRBJ gene. TCRdb used MiXCR to reprocess the multiplex PCR reads, holding one entry per CDR3 protein. The sample comprises about 51,000 distinct CDR3 sequences, roughly 35% of which are singletons, and 8% to 10% rests with the top ten. In the case of this clonotype: Germline is not matched at one junction end, which may reflect a read error.

Sample: PBMCs, taken before or after stereotactic body radiation therapy (not recorded which). This chain joins TRBV6-2 or TRBV6-3 and TRBJ2-2; TRBD1 matches at 11 bases. The clonotype was recovered from a donor at least 50 years old with non-small cell lung cancer. In DNA form, the CDR3 reads TGTGCCAGCATTTACTTCCGGACAGGGGGCGGGGAGCTTTTTTTT. Protein: CASIYFRTGGGELFF.